This is a list of T cell receptor beta chains from one sample in a study of blood T cell repertoires in COVID-19. Assay used: immunoSEQ multiplex PCR; TCRdb lists only in-frame clones, some missing. Of under 400,000 clones in the sample, 88% were seen once. The sequenced sample consisted of PBMCs or T cells enriched from blood (not recorded which). The source is a woman in her twenties or thirties who had been exposed to COVID-19. Both conserved end residues are part of each CDR3. The order of the fields is D gene, clone size, J gene, CDR3 length, V gene, CDR3 DNA, CDR3 protein. D genes are given only for firm matches. Clone size appears in some rows only: once, few, many, or a class for an expanded clone.

TRBD1 | NA | TRBJ1-5 | 13 | TRBV5-1 | TGCGCCAGCAGCCCTGGACAGGGTGAGGCCCAGCATTTT | CASSPGQGEAQHF
NA | NA | TRBJ2-3 | 14 | TRBV10-2 | TGCGCCAGCAGTGACCTTACCCGGGGAGATACGCAGTATTTT | CASSDLTRGDTQYF
NA | once | TRBJ2-3 | 16 | TRBV19 | TGTGCCAGTAGTATCGGCGTAGCCCCGACTTCCGATACGCAGTATTTT | CASSIGVAPTSDTQYF
NA | NA | TRBJ1-2 | 13 | TRBV3-1/TRBV3-2 | TGTGCCAGCAGCCCCCGGGGAGGGGGTGGCTACACCTTC | CASSPRGGGGYTF
TRBD1 | once | TRBJ2-7 | 13 | TRBV6-5 | TGTGCCAGCAGCAAGGACAGGGGTTACGAGCAGTACTTC | CASSKDRGYEQYF
NA | NA | TRBJ1-1 | 16 | TRBV5-1 | TGCGCCAGCAGCCCCGGGGGGACCGGGGTGGGTACTGAAGCTTTCTTT | CASSPGGTGVGTEAFF
NA | NA | TRBJ2-3 | 12 | TRBV30 | TGTGCCTGGAGGTCAGGGATAGATACGCAGTATTTT | CAWRSGIDTQYF
NA | once | TRBJ2-7 | 14 | TRBV15 | TGTGCCACCAGCAGAGGGACTTTTCCCTACGAGCAGTACTTC | CATSRGTFPYEQYF
TRBD1 | NA | TRBJ1-1 | 14 | TRBV5-1 | TGCGCCACCTCAGGGGGGTCGGGAGACACTGAAGCTTTCTTT | CATSGGSGDTEAFF
TRBD1 | NA | TRBJ1-3 | 13 | TRBV2 | TGTGCCAGCACGACAGGGCCTGGAAACACCATATATTTT | CASTTGPGNTIYF
NA | NA | TRBJ1-5 | 15 | TRBV6-5 | TGTGCCAGCAGTTACTCGGCAGGCTACAATCAGCCCCAGCATTTT | CASSYSAGYNQPQHF
TRBD1 | NA | TRBJ1-2 | 10 | TRBV20-1 | TGCAGCGCCGGGACAGAGCGCTACACCTTC | CSAGTERYTF
NA | NA | TRBJ2-6 | 15 | TRBV9 | TGTGCCAGCAGCGAGTCAGGGGCTGGGGCCAACGTCCTGACTTTC | CASSESGAGANVLTF